The 8 T cell receptor beta chains presented below share a single source sample, sequenced in a study of blood T cells in healthy people across ages. The use of a sample-barcoded 5' primer and a J-beta primer mix characterized a second PCR of about 7 to 12 cycles. TCRdb processed the 5' RACE reads anew with MiXCR; each CDR3 protein has one entry. The sample shows about 1 million distinct CDR3 sequences, roughly 24% of them seen only once. These data also featured in a second study, about T cells of mothers and their children.

Sequences were obtained from blood. These receptors were taken from a girl aged 2 to 10 in good health.

V usage is TRBV9 and J usage is TRBJ2-3; 8 bases line up with TRBD2. The V gene end was trimmed by 4 bases and the J gene end by 2 bases; junction bases not matched to a gene: 12. Germline V gene lookup returns CDR1 SGDLS and CDR2 YYNGEE. The CDR3 is made up of 17 amino acids. CDR3 residues: CASSLQEASGSTDTQYF. In nucleotides, the CDR3 is TGTGCCAGCAGCCTTCAGGAGGCTAGCGGGTCCACAGATACGCAGTATTTT.

This chain joins TRBV27 and TRBJ2-3, with D perhaps TRBD1 or TRBD2 (6 bases each). The CDR3 spans 16 residues. The germline CDR1 and CDR2 sequences are MNHEY and SMNVEV (reference sequence). V dropped 2 bases and J dropped 2 bases, with 14 bases sitting between them. In DNA, the CDR3 is TGTGCCAGCAGTTTAATTGAGGGGGGAATCACAGATACGCAGTATTTT. This sequence encodes CASSLIEGGITDTQYF.

This clonotype occurred a few times. The chain couples TRBV9 to TRBJ1-4; no clear D gene. CDR1 is SGDLS, CDR2 YYNGEE, per germline. The CDR3 loop spans 13 amino acids. Trimming pared 2 bases from V and 5 bases from J, leaving 7 bases between. The CDR3 spells CASSVTANEKLFF. In nucleotides, the CDR3 is TGTGCCAGCAGCGTTACAGCGAATGAAAAACTGTTTTTT.

This chain connects TRBV6-2 or TRBV6-3 to TRBJ2-5, with TRBD2 as a possible D gene (6 bases). The CDR3 consists of 13 residues. The germline V and J ends were trimmed by 4 bases and 3 bases, with 9 bases remaining between them. Germline V gene data show CDR1 as MNHEY and CDR2 as SVGEGT. CDR3 nucleotide sequence: TGTGCCAGCAGTTCTTGGAGGGAAGAGACCCAGTACTTC. It codes for CASSSWREETQYF.

This clonotype was recorded a few times. The rearrangement uses TRBV6-5 and TRBJ2-7; either TRBD1 or TRBD2 may fit D (5 bases each). The CDR3 is 18 residues long. Germline CDR1 MNHEY, CDR2 SVGAGI. The V end lost 0 bases, the J end lost 3 bases, and 21 bases lay between the germline ends. Written as DNA, the CDR3 is TGTGCCAGCAGTTACTCGATAAGGGACCACTCAGGAGACTACGAGCAGTACTTC. Its protein product is CASSYSIRDHSGDYEQYF.

The CDR3 nucleotides are TGTGCCAGCAGCTTAGGGGCCCTTGGGGCCAACAATGAGCAGTTCTTC. It is translated as CASSLGALGANNEQFF. The chain combines TRBV7-9 with TRBJ2-1; tentatively, D is TRBD1 (5 bases). The V gene's germline CDR1 is SEHNR and CDR2 FQNEAQ (reference sequence). CDR3 size: 16 residues. Trimming took 1 base from V and 5 from J, leaving 15 bases between them.

This clonotype was seen a few times. CDR3 sequence (DNA): TGTGCCAGCCAAAGCTTCACAGGGAACACTGAAGCTTTCTTT. Translated: CASQSFTGNTEAFF. The chain recombines TRBV12-3 or TRBV12-4 with TRBJ1-1; D may be TRBD1 (5 bases). The CDR3 is 14 residues long. Trimming took off 8 bases at V and 1 base at J, with 14 bases between the two ends.

V is TRBV20-1 and J is TRBJ2-5; 7 nucleotides line up with TRBD2. Per germline, CDR1 DFQATT and CDR2 SNEGSKA (reference sequence). The CDR3 contains 15 residues. The ends lost 6 bases at V and 6 bases at J; junction bases unmatched: 16. DNA of the CDR3: TGCAGTGCCCGAGAGGGGAGGGCAGGGTTGCAGACCCAGTACTTC. Translated: CSAREGRAGLQTQYF.